This is a list of T cell receptor beta chains from one sample in a study of circulating tumor DNA in untreated peripheral T-cell lymphoma. This table comes from immunoSEQ multiplex PCR, and its TCRdb copy is limited to in-frame clones, with some not included. Among about 7,300 clones listed, around four fifths were seen once. Sequencing was performed on tumor tissue. The receptors originated from a human donor with peripheral T-cell lymphoma. Both conserved end residues are part of each CDR3. D genes are given only for firm matches. The listing skips clone size in some rows; elsewhere it reads once, few, many or a size class.

D	size	V	J	DNA	CDR3
.	.	TRBV9	TRBJ1-4	TGTGCCAGCAGCGTCTCCGAGCGGGAAAAACTGTTTTTT	CASSVSEREKLFF
.	few	TRBV15	TRBJ1-1	TGTGCCACCAGCAGAGATTTAGGATGGAACACTGAAGCTTTCTTT	CATSRDLGWNTEAFF
.	medium-sized	TRBV28	TRBJ2-1	TGTGCCAGCAGTTCATTCCAGATCAATGAGCAGTTCTTC	CASSSFQINEQFF
.	.	TRBV18	TRBJ2-1	TGTGCCAGCTCACCAAGTGGGAGCACGAATGAGCAGTTCTTC	CASSPSGSTNEQFF
.	medium-sized	TRBV6-8	TRBJ2-5	TGTGCCAGCAGGAGCTTGGGGCAAGAAGAGACCCAGTACTTC	CASRSLGQEETQYF
TRBD1	.	TRBV10-2	TRBJ2-2	TGCGCCAGCAGTGATGGACAGGGGGCAGGCGGGGAGCTGTTTTTT	CASSDGQGAGGELFF
TRBD2	.	TRBV28	TRBJ2-5	TGTGCCAGCAGTTGGATAGGATCGGGGGGGACAGAGACCCAGTACTTC	CASSWIGSGGTETQYF
.	.	TRBV28	TRBJ2-5	TGTGCCAGCAGTTTCTTAGGGGGAAGAGGGGAGACCCAGTACTTC	CASSFLGGRGETQYF
.	.	TRBV2	TRBJ1-5	TGTGTCAGCCAGCCTCCTATACTTAATCAGCCCCAGCATTTT	CVSQPPILNQPQHF
.	once	TRBV11-3	TRBJ2-2	TGTGCCAGCAGCCCCTGGTTGGGGAACACCGGGGAGCTGTTTTTT	CASSPWLGNTGELFF
TRBD2	medium-sized	TRBV19	TRBJ2-7	TGTGCCAGTAGTACGCGGGCTAGCGGGAGGAACGAGCAGTACTTC	CASSTRASGRNEQYF
TRBD2	few	TRBV11-3	TRBJ2-3	TGTGCCAGCAGCCGGGGGCTACTAGCGGGTACAGATACGCAGTATTTT	CASSRGLLAGTDTQYF
.	.	TRBV12-5	TRBJ1-1	TGTGCCAGCATTGACAGAACTGAAGCTTTCTTT	CASIDRTEAFF
.	.	TRBV15	TRBJ2-5	TGTGCCACCAGCAGATGGGGAAACCAAGAGACCCAGTACTTC	CATSRWGNQETQYF
TRBD2	.	TRBV6-4	TRBJ2-1	TGTGCCAAGACATCCGGGACTAGCGTCCCCAATGAGCAGTTCTTC	CAKTSGTSVPNEQFF
.	.	TRBV6-8	TRBJ2-2	TGTGCCAGCCCGCAGCAGGGCGCCACCGGGGAGCTGTTTTTT	CASPQQGATGELFF
.	.	TRBV19	TRBJ1-1	TGTGCCAGTAGTATAGATGGCATGGGGATTCGGAGGATGAACACTGAAGCTTTCTTT	CASSIDGMGIRRMNTEAFF
TRBD1	.	TRBV19	TRBJ1-1	TGTGCCAGTAGCCGGGGACAGATGAACACTGAAGCTTTCTTT	CASSRGQMNTEAFF
TRBD2	once	TRBV5-1	TRBJ2-1	TGCGCCAGCAGCTTGAGCGGGAGGGCGTCTGAGCAGTTCTTC	CASSLSGRASEQFF
TRBD1	few	TRBV30	TRBJ1-4	TGTGCCTGGAGCGGGACAGGGGCGCGGAACGAAAAACTGTTTTTT	CAWSGTGARNEKLFF
.	few	TRBV19	TRBJ2-1	TGTGCCAGTAGTATGGGCCGGGGCAATGAGCAGTTCTTC	CASSMGRGNEQFF
.	.	TRBV11-3	TRBJ2-5	TGTGCCAGCAGCTTAGTGGGCAGGCTCCGAGAGACCCAGTACTTC	CASSLVGRLRETQYF
.	.	TRBV6-8	TRBJ2-7	TGTGCCAGCGCTGGACAGCCGGGCAACGAGCAGTACTTC	CASAGQPGNEQYF
.	.	TRBV19	TRBJ2-6	TGTGCCAGTAGTAGCTGGACGGGGAAAGGAGCCAACGTCCTGACTTTC	CASSSWTGKGANVLTF
.	.	TRBV6-8	TRBJ1-1	TGTGCCAGCAGTCCCACAGGGCTCTTTGGCACTGAAGCTTTCTTT	CASSPTGLFGTEAFF
TRBD1	.	TRBV28	TRBJ2-7	TGTGCCAGCAGCCAAGGGGGCTCTCTCTACGAGCAGTACTTC	CASSQGGSLYEQYF
TRBD1	.	TRBV29-1	TRBJ2-1	TGCAGCGTGGGACAGCCGAGCAATGAGCAGTTCTTC	CSVGQPSNEQFF
.	.	TRBV28	TRBJ1-2	TGTGCCAGCAGTTTATGGCGGACAGCTAACTATGGCTACACCTTC	CASSLWRTANYGYTF
TRBD1	.	TRBV28	TRBJ1-5	TGTGCCAGCAGGGTGACAGGGGTAAGCAATCAGCCCCAGCATTTT	CASRVTGVSNQPQHF
.	medium-sized	TRBV6-8	TRBJ2-1	TGTGCCAGCAGACGTCAGGACTCTGCTTCGCTCTGGTACAATGAGCAGTTCTTC	CASRRQDSASLWYNEQFF
TRBD2	.	TRBV5-1	TRBJ2-1	TGCGCCAGCAGCTGGACTAGCGGGGTCGCTGAGCAGTTCTTC	CASSWTSGVAEQFF
TRBD2	.	TRBV19	TRBJ2-5	TGTGCCAGTAGGCGCGGGGTAGCGGGAGGGGAGACCCAGTACTTC	CASRRGVAGGETQYF
.	.	TRBV9	TRBJ1-4	TGTGCCAGCAACCCCAGGGGTTCCAATAATGAAAAACTGTTTTTT	CASNPRGSNNEKLFF
.	.	TRBV14	TRBJ2-7	TGTGCCAGCAGCCAACACACAGGTGTAGGGCCTCGGGGGCAGTACTTC	CASSQHTGVGPRGQYF
.	.	TRBV28	TRBJ2-3	TGTGCCAGCAGTTTCATTGGGCAGACCAGCACAGATACGCAGTATTTT	CASSFIGQTSTDTQYF
.	once	TRBV6-8	TRBJ2-1	TGTGCCAGCAGTTACGACGGTAGCCGGTACAATGAGCAGTTCTTC	CASSYDGSRYNEQFF
.	few	TRBV7-5	TRBJ2-2	TGTGCCAGCAGCTTAGCCCAATGGACTAGCGAGTACACCGGGGAGCTGTTTTTT	CASSLAQWTSEYTGELFF
.	.	TRBV28	TRBJ2-5	TGTGCCAGCACCCCTCACTCCGCGGAAAAACAGTACTTC	CASTPHSAEKQYF
.	once	TRBV6-8	TRBJ1-5	TGTGCCAGCAGTTACGGGCAGGGTCTTAGCAATCAGCCCCAGCATTTT	CASSYGQGLSNQPQHF
.	.	TRBV18	TRBJ1-1	TGTGCCAGCTCCGATACGGACACTGAAGCTTTCTTT	CASSDTDTEAFF
TRBD1	few	TRBV19	TRBJ1-4	TGTGCCAGTAGTGGGACAGGCCAGGGACCGAAGGGTGAAAAACTGTTTTTT	CASSGTGQGPKGEKLFF
TRBD1	.	TRBV30	TRBJ2-7	TGTGCCTGGAGTTCTGACAGGGGGACTGGGGAGCAGTACTTC	CAWSSDRGTGEQYF
.	.	TRBV11-3	TRBJ1-2	TGTGCCAGCAGCTTAGAGACAAGGAACTATGGCTACACCTTC	CASSLETRNYGYTF
.	few	TRBV11-3	TRBJ2-3	TGTGCCAGCAGCTTGGTCTTTCTCGAAACTCAGAGCACAGATACGCAGTATTTT	CASSLVFLETQSTDTQYF